Following are 31 T cell receptor beta chains from one sample sequenced in a study of T cell responses to AZD1222 COVID-19 vaccine. Here immunoSEQ multiplex PCR was the method, and the copy in TCRdb shows in-frame clones only, minus some. The sample yields some 150,000 clones, around 90% seen once. Sequenced here: peripheral blood, sampled on day 0 of AZD1222 vaccination. All receptors come from an adult in good health.

This chain links TRBV2 with TRBJ2-6; no reliable D call. The CDR3 is 14 amino acids. V lost 8 bases and J 4 bases, leaving 12 bases between the germline ends. CDR1 is SNHLY, CDR2 FYNNEI, per germline. The DNA of the CDR3 is TGTGCCAGCGGGTACACCCGCGGGGCCAACGTCCTGACTTTC. Its protein is CASGYTRGANVLTF.

The chain recombines TRBV30 with TRBJ1-6; a weak D match, TRBD1 (5 bases). The CDR3 spans 13 residues. V was clipped by 3 bases and J by 7 bases, with 10 bases between them. From germline, CDR1 is GTSNPN and CDR2 SVGIG (reference sequence). DNA of the CDR3: TGTGCCTGGAGAGGCGGGGGAAATTCACCCCTCCACTTT. Residues: CAWRGGGNSPLHF. The full variable domain, its missing parts supplied by reference TRBV30 and TRBJ1-6, is SQTIHQWPATLVQPVGSPLSLECTVEGTSNPNLYWYRQAAGRGLQLLFYSVGIGQISSEVPQNLSASRPQDRQFILSSKKLLLSDSGFYLCAWRGGGNSPLHFGNGTRLTVT.

The V and J genes are TRBV11-2 and TRBJ1-3, with TRBD1 matching over 7 bases. The V segment lost 2 bases and the J segment 0 bases; nucleotides outside the gene matches: 1. Germline V gene sequence: CDR1 SGHAT, CDR2 FQNNGV. This CDR3 is built from 15 residues. CDR3 DNA sequence: TGTGCCAGCAGCTTACAGGGGGACTCTGGAAACACCATATATTTT. It encodes CASSLQGDSGNTIYF. Based on the CDR3 plus reference TRBV11-2 and TRBJ1-3, the full variable domain is EAGVAQSPRYKIIEKRQSVAFWCNPISGHATLYWYQQILGQGPKLLIQFQNNGVVDDSQLPKDRFSAERLKGVDSTLKIQPAKLEDSAVYLCASSLQGDSGNTIYFGEGSWLTVV.

V usage is TRBV5-1 and J usage is TRBJ2-7; 8 positions match TRBD2. The germline gives CDR1 SGHRS, CDR2 YFSETQ. This CDR3 is built from 15 residues. The trim removed 4 bases at V and 6 bases at J, leaving 12 bases unmatched. CDR3 sequence: CASSLMGLGVPEQYF. Written as DNA, the CDR3 is TGCGCCAGCAGCCTAATGGGACTAGGCGTTCCCGAGCAGTACTTC.

Notes on this clone: A read error is the likely source, as a far larger clone sits one nucleotide away. Other DNA sequences from this sample encode an identical CDR3 as well. The chain uses TRBV11-2 and TRBJ2-7; possibly TRBD2 for D (5 bases). The CDR3 is 16 amino acids. Germline CDR1 is SGHAT and CDR2 is FQNNGV. The CDR3 DNA is TGTGCCAGCAGCTTCCCGGGAATTTATCCCTCCTACGAGCAGTATTTC. Protein: CASSFPGIYPSYEQYF. Based on the CDR3 plus reference TRBV11-2 and TRBJ2-7, the full variable domain is EAGVAQSPRYKIIEKRQSVAFWCNPISGHATLYWYQQILGQGPKLLIQFQNNGVVDDSQLPKDRFSAERLKGVDSTLKIQPAKLEDSAVYLCASSFPGIYPSYEQYFGPGTRLTVT.

The chain is built from TRBV2 and TRBJ1-2, with D unresolved. V dropped 4 bases and J dropped 3 bases, with 12 bases sitting between them. In germline, CDR1 is SNHLY, CDR2 FYNNEI. The CDR3 covers 14 residues. CDR3 in DNA: TGTGCCAGCAGTGGTGCGGCCAGGTACTATGGCTACACCTTC. Residues: CASSGAARYYGYTF.

The V gene is TRBV5-4, the J gene TRBJ1-2, with D maybe TRBD1 (5 bases). Germline values: CDR1 SGHNT, CDR2 YYREEE (reference sequence). This CDR3 contains 14 residues. Trimming took 4 bases from V and 4 from J, leaving 14 bases between them. CDR3 amino acids: CASSGPGLGYGYTF. The CDR3 nucleotides read TGTGCCAGCAGCGGGCCAGGGTTAGGCTATGGCTACACCTTC.

The chain has TRBV7-3 and TRBJ1-1; no reliable D call. The length of the CDR3 is 14 residues. The V end lost 5 bases, the J end lost 5 bases, and 15 bases lay between the germline ends. Germline V gene data show CDR1 as SGHTA and CDR2 as FQGTGA. CDR3 coding DNA: TGTGCCAGCAGCAAGGATCATGTGCGGACTGAAGCTTTCTTT. Translation gives CASSKDHVRTEAFF.

V and J are TRBV9 and TRBJ2-7, with a weak D call TRBD1 (6 bases). The CDR3 spans 16 residues. Germline V gene data show CDR1 as SGDLS and CDR2 as YYNGEE. Trimming removed 2 bases at V and 3 bases at J, with 18 bases between. CDR3 amino acids: CASSVGPRRTDYEQYF. Written as DNA, the CDR3 is TGTGCCAGCAGCGTGGGGCCCAGGCGGACAGACTACGAGCAGTACTTC.

This rearrangement joins TRBV9 to TRBJ2-2, with D perhaps matching TRBD1 (5 bases). The CDR3 totals 15 residues. V lost 6 bases to trimming and J lost 0 bases, with 12 bases between them. Per the germline V gene, CDR1 is SGDLS and CDR2 is YYNGEE. The chain's CDR3 is CASNTGISNTGELFF. The CDR3 region has the DNA TGTGCCAGCAATACAGGAATTTCGAACACCGGGGAGCTGTTTTTT.

CDR3 DNA sequence: TGCGCCAGCAGCTCTGGAAACACCATATATTTT. Residues: CASSSGNTIYF. The rearrangement uses TRBV5-1 and TRBJ1-3; D unclear. Trimming pared 3 bases from V and 2 bases from J, leaving 0 bases between. The V gene's germline CDR1 is SGHRS and CDR2 YFSETQ. CDR3 length: 11 amino acids.

The V gene is TRBV6-4, the J gene TRBJ2-2; D might be TRBD2 (5 bases). V lost 5 bases and J lost 5, with 12 bases in between. The CDR3 is made up of 14 amino acids. Germline V gene sequence: CDR1 MRHNA, CDR2 SNTAGT. The CDR3 bases are TGTGCCAGCAGTATGGACTGGTCGACCGGGGAGCTGTTTTTT. Amino acid sequence: CASSMDWSTGELFF.

The chain combines TRBV28 with TRBJ2-4; a possible D gene is TRBD2 (7 bases). The CDR3 loop spans 14 amino acids. V lost 8 bases and J lost 1, with 12 bases in between. Germline CDR1 and CDR2: MDHEN and SYDVKM. CDR3 protein: CASRGASAKNIQYF. Written as DNA, the CDR3 is TGTGCCAGCCGGGGGGCTAGCGCCAAAAACATTCAGTACTTC.

The J gene is TRBJ2-3, the V gene TRBV10-3, with 7 bases matching TRBD2. Germline loops: CDR1 ENHRY, CDR2 SYGVKD. J lost 4 bases, V lost 2 bases, and 6 bases had no gene match. There are 15 residues in the CDR3. CDR3 in DNA: TGTGCCATCAGTGAGCCGGGGGGAACACCAGATACGCAGTATTTT. Translation gives CAISEPGGTPDTQYF.

CDR3 DNA sequence: TGTGCCAGCAGCACCGGTCGCGGGGCCGAGGTAGATACGCAGTATTTT. This translates into CASSTGRGAEVDTQYF. The chain couples TRBV9 to TRBJ2-3; possibly TRBD2 for D (6 bases). The V and J ends lost 4 bases and 5 bases respectively, with 20 bases between them. The CDR3 totals 16 residues. Germline-derived CDR1 and CDR2 are SGDLS and YYNGEE.

The rearrangement links TRBV11-2 to TRBJ1-5; D possibly corresponds to TRBD1 (5 bases). Germline loops: CDR1 SGHAT, CDR2 FQNNGV. Trimming took 4 bases from V and 5 from J, leaving 15 bases between them. This CDR3 has 15 residues. The DNA of the CDR3 is TGTGCCAGCAGCTCGGGGGAGGGGCCGTATCAGCCCCAGCATTTT. Amino acid sequence: CASSSGEGPYQPQHF.

The CDR3 sequence is CASSHQDGGYTF. DNA of the CDR3: TGCGCCAGCAGCCATCAGGATGGTGGCTACACCTTC. This chain connects TRBV4-3 to TRBJ1-2; D is undetermined. Germline CDR1 is LGHNA and CDR2 is YSLEER. This CDR3 region has 12 residues. V lost 3 bases and J 7 bases, leaving 9 bases between the germline ends.

The chain joins TRBV5-1 to TRBJ2-2; 11 bases agree with TRBD1. With 5 bases clipped from V and 7 bases from J, the junction kept 10 bases outside the gene matches. The germline CDR1 and CDR2 sequences are SGHRS and YFSETQ. The CDR3 length is 16 residues. CDR3 amino acids: CASRPPGQGGSGELFF. The CDR3 nucleotides read TGCGCCAGCAGACCTCCGGGACAGGGGGGAAGCGGGGAGCTGTTTTTT. Full variable domain (rest looked up from reference TRBV5-1 and TRBJ2-2): KAGVTQTPRYLIKTRGQQVTLSCSPISGHRSVSWYQQTPGQGLQFLFEYFSETQRNKGNFPGRFSGRQFSNSRSEMNVSTLELGDSALYLCASRPPGQGGSGELFFGEGSRLTVL.

The count of this clone is one. The chain is built from TRBV5-5 and TRBJ2-5; weak D call: TRBD1 (5 bases). V was clipped by 1 base and J by 1 base, with 11 bases between them. Germline V gene lookup returns CDR1 SGHKS and CDR2 YYEKEE (reference sequence). The CDR3 runs to 15 residues. The CDR3 DNA reads TGTGCCAGCAGCTTGTTTTTCAGGGCCCAAGAGACCCAGTACTTC. Its translation is CASSLFFRAQETQYF.

V usage is TRBV5-6 and J usage is TRBJ2-2, with 9 bases lining up with TRBD2. Germline CDR1 SGHDT, CDR2 YYEEEE. The CDR3 extends over 16 amino acids. The V gene end was trimmed by 4 bases and the J gene end by 2 bases; junction bases not matched to a gene: 6. In nucleotides, the CDR3 is TGTGCCAGCAGCCTAGGACTAGCGCGAAACACCGGGGAGCTGTTTTTT. It specifies CASSLGLARNTGELFF.

This chain connects TRBV5-1 to TRBJ2-7; D gene uncertain. Germline values: CDR1 SGHRS, CDR2 YFSETQ. V shed 1 base and J shed 2 bases, with 13 bases lying between them. The CDR3 sequence is 15 residues long. The CDR3 region has the DNA TGCGCCAGCAGCTTGCGGGCACACGATCCCTACGAGCAGTACTTC. Translation: CASSLRAHDPYEQYF.

V and J are TRBV9 and TRBJ1-4, with TRBD1 identical over 11 bases. The ends lost 0 bases at V and 6 bases at J; junction bases unmatched: 4. Germline CDR1 and CDR2: SGDLS and YYNGEE. There are 16 residues in the CDR3. The CDR3 reads CASSVGLDRGHEKLFF. CDR3 DNA: TGTGCCAGCAGCGTAGGGTTGGACAGGGGGCATGAAAAACTGTTTTTT.

The chain couples TRBV6-1 to TRBJ2-7, with TRBD2 matching over 11 bases. V lost 6 bases to trimming and J lost 3 bases; unmatched junction nucleotides: 4. Germline loops: CDR1 MNHNS, CDR2 SASEGT. There are 14 residues in the CDR3. The CDR3 DNA reads as TGTGCCAGCAGCCTCGGGACTAGCGGCTACGAGCAGTACTTC. Its translation is CASSLGTSGYEQYF.

The gene calls are TRBV6-5 and TRBJ1-6; unclear D gene. This CDR3 has 14 residues. With 6 bases removed from V and 5 bases from J, the gap between germline ends came to 11 bases. CDR1 MNHEY and CDR2 SVGAGI come from the germline V gene. CDR3 coding DNA: TGTGCCAGCAGCGATAACCTACATAATTCACCCCTCCACTTT. It is translated as CASSDNLHNSPLHF.

This clone was seen only once. The chain links TRBV7-9 to TRBJ1-2; the match to TRBD1 covers 7 bases. Trimming removed 5 bases from V and 2 bases from J; junction bases left unmatched: 8. The CDR3 runs to 15 residues. Germline V lookup: CDR1 SEHNR, CDR2 FQNEAQ (reference sequence). As DNA, the CDR3 is TGTGCCAGCAGCATCCCGGGACAGAGCAACTATGGCTACACCTTC. Translated, it gives CASSIPGQSNYGYTF.

This rearrangement joins TRBV28 to TRBJ1-2; D is unclear. Germline-derived CDR1 and CDR2 are MDHEN and SYDVKM. The CDR3 sequence is 13 residues long. V was cut by 3 bases and J by 3 bases, with 8 bases left in between. The CDR3 DNA sequence: TGTGCCAGCAGTTTCCAGAGGGACTATGGCTACACCTTC. It specifies CASSFQRDYGYTF.

This chain connects TRBV5-1 to TRBJ2-7, with D unresolved. The CDR3 consists of 13 residues. From germline, CDR1 is SGHRS and CDR2 YFSETQ. The V and J ends lost 5 bases and 4 bases respectively, with 13 bases between them. The CDR3 coding sequence is TGCGCCAGCAGTCTCGATGTCGGTTACGAGCAGTACTTC. Protein sequence: CASSLDVGYEQYF.

V is TRBV11-3 and J is TRBJ2-3; 10 bases are a match to TRBD2. The V segment lost 1 base and the J segment 2 bases; nucleotides outside the gene matches: 6. Germline V gene data show CDR1 as SGHNT and CDR2 as YENEEA. CDR3 length: 17 amino acids. In DNA form, the CDR3 reads TGTGCCAGCAGCTTAGGGGTAGCGGGAGGCCCCACAGATACGCAGTATTTT. As protein: CASSLGVAGGPTDTQYF.

The V gene is TRBV7-2, the J gene TRBJ1-2; D is undetermined. V was pared by 1 base and J by 4 bases, with 13 bases between. The CDR3 spans 15 residues. Germline loops: CDR1 SGHTA, CDR2 FQGNSA. CDR3 coding DNA: TGTGCCAGCAGCTTAGGCGGGGTGGCAGGCTATGGCTACACCTTC. Translating it yields CASSLGGVAGYGYTF.

The genes are TRBV12-3 or TRBV12-4 and TRBJ1-4; D not certain. V lost 3 bases to trimming and J lost 8 bases, with 10 bases between them. This CDR3 is 13 amino acids long. CDR3 sequence (DNA): TGTGCCAGCAGTTTCTTGGGTGAGGAAAAACTGTTTTTT. It specifies CASSFLGEEKLFF.

This chain joins TRBV5-1 and TRBJ2-1; maybe TRBD1 (6 bases). V was cut by 2 bases and J by 0 bases, with 15 bases left in between. In germline, CDR1 is SGHRS, CDR2 YFSETQ. The CDR3 spans 17 residues. CDR3 nucleotides: TGCGCCAGCAGCTTTGGGGGCGGCAGAAGCTCCTACAATGAGCAGTTCTTC. This encodes CASSFGGGRSSYNEQFF.